This T cell receptor (beta chain) appears in the sequencing data of a study of T-cell memory formation after mild COVID-19. In this sample, this clonotype turned up a few times. Between the trimmed V and J ends, which lost 4 bases and 7 bases, there was a span of 11 bases. The germline gives CDR1 MNHEY, CDR2 SVGEGT. The CDR3 is 12 residues long. TCRdb reanalysed the 5' RACE reads using MiXCR and keeps one entry per CDR3 protein. The sample includes a few hundred thousand distinct CDR3 sequences, over 20% of them seen just once. Material for sequencing was PBMCs or a T cell subset sorted from them (not recorded which). The V gene is TRBV6-2 or TRBV6-3, the J gene TRBJ2-7; D not certain. The TCR was taken from an adult woman who had mild COVID-19 (a few samples of this study predate the infection). Cell type and time point are not known. DNA of the CDR3: TGTGCCAGCAGTTTGTGGCTCGGGGAGCAGTACTTC. It is translated as CASSLWLGEQYF.